These T cell receptor beta chains were read from a single sample in a study of T cells in Graves' hyperthyroidism and ophthalmopathy. TCRdb passed the multiplex PCR reads through MiXCR, listing each CDR3 protein once. The sample has approximately 260,000 distinct CDR3 sequences, around 15% seen once. The sequencing input was blood. These TCRs come from a woman aged 45-60 years with Graves' hyperthyroidism that later progressed to Graves' ophthalmopathy. CDR3s include the opening cysteine and the closing phenylalanine or tryptophan. A D gene is named only where the DNA matches it firmly. Only part of the rows carry a size: once, few, many, or a class if the clone is expanded.

clone size | J gene | D gene | V gene | CDR3 DNA | CDR3 protein
many | TRBJ2-7 | - | TRBV20-1 | TGCAGCGCCTATGCAGGGACGGACGAGCAGTACTTC | CSAYAGTDEQYF
many | TRBJ2-7 | TRBD2 | TRBV28 | TGTGCCAGCAGCCCCCCCTTCGCGGGAGGGTACGAGCAGTACTTC | CASSPPFAGGYEQYF
few | TRBJ2-2 | - | TRBV7-2 | TGTGCCAGCAGCTCTGGGGAGGGGGAGCTGTTTTTT | CASSSGEGELFF
- | TRBJ2-1 | - | TRBV7-7 | TGTGCTAGCAGCTTAGCGCTGGGCTCCAATGAGCAGTTCTTC | CASSLALGSNEQFF
many | TRBJ1-1 | TRBD1 | TRBV6-1 | TGTGCCAGCAGGCTACAGGGGATAAACACTGAAGCTTTCTTT | CASRLQGINTEAFF
- | TRBJ2-5 | TRBD2 | TRBV11-2 | TGTGCCAGCAGCCGCTTAGCGGGAGCGGTGGAGACCCAGTACTTC | CASSRLAGAVETQYF
many | TRBJ2-7 | TRBD2 | TRBV27 | TGTGCCAGCAGTCCGGGGAGCGGCGGGGGTAAGCAGTACTTC | CASSPGSGGGKQYF
many | TRBJ1-5 | - | TRBV12-3/TRBV12-4 | TGTGCCAGCAGTCAGGACAGCAATCAGCCCCAGCATTTT | CASSQDSNQPQHF
many | TRBJ2-7 | - | TRBV11-2 | TGTGCCAGCAGCTTAGATGGGGCATCCTACGAGCAGTACTTC | CASSLDGASYEQYF
many | TRBJ2-5 | - | TRBV14 | TGTGCCAGCAGCATTCGAATCCCAGAGACCCAGTACTTC | CASSIRIPETQYF
few | TRBJ2-6 | - | TRBV20-1 | TGCAGTGCTAGAGATCTCAGGGCTGGGGCCAACGTCCTGACTTTC | CSARDLRAGANVLTF
many | TRBJ2-2 | - | TRBV20-1 | TGCAGTGCTTCGGGACTCAGGGATACCGGGGAGCTGTTTTTT | CSASGLRDTGELFF
few | TRBJ2-3 | TRBD1 | TRBV29-1 | TGCAGCGTTGAAATGAGACAGGGGGCATACACAGATACGCAGTATTTT | CSVEMRQGAYTDTQYF
- | TRBJ2-1 | - | TRBV6-4 | TGTGCCAGCAGTGACTCGATGAGGGCCCGGGATGAGCAGTTCTTC | CASSDSMRARDEQFF
many | TRBJ2-3 | - | TRBV27 | TGTGCCAGCAGTTTACTCGGGGGGCACACAGATACGCAGTATTTT | CASSLLGGHTDTQYF
- | TRBJ2-2 | - | TRBV11-1 | TGTGCCAGCAGCAGGGGCAGGGCGAACACCGGGGAGCTGTTTTTT | CASSRGRANTGELFF
- | TRBJ2-7 | - | TRBV5-6 | TGTGCCGGCAGCTGGGGTTACGAGCAGTACTTC | CAGSWGYEQYF